This passage covers 32 T cell receptor beta chains from one sample sequenced in a study of CD8 T cells in ankylosing spondylitis (dated by TCRdb to between 2016 and 2019). Broad study findings and their caveats: A TCR beta motif made up of several highly homologous amino acid variants appeared to be characteristic of blood from ankylosing spondylitis patients.

These receptors lack a known antigen. The receptor library was made with 5' RACE. Sequencing relied on an Illumina HiSeq 2500. TCRdb handled the public reads itself, with Q25 trimming in fastp and clone calling in MiXCR, and kept productive beta chains. Rows with one shared CDR3 protein collapse into an entry with the most common genes and DNA. The sample yields under 250,000 distinct CDR3 sequences; just under 7.5% were counted once. More than 13% of the sample is in the top ten clones. The material sequenced was blood, either unsorted or a sorted T cell fraction (not recorded which). The origin of the receptors is a male donor with ankylosing spondylitis.

J is TRBJ2-7 and V is TRBV28; TRBD2 might be the D (5 bases). The CDR3 extends over 16 amino acids. Germline V gene lookup returns CDR1 MDHEN and CDR2 SYDVKM. V gave up 5 bases and J gave up 1 base, with 18 bases separating them. The CDR3, as DNA: TGTGCCAGCAGTAACCCCTGGGAGCCCGATTCCTACGAGCAGTACTTC. Protein: CASSNPWEPDSYEQYF.

This clonotype has at least ten counts. V is TRBV11-2 and J is TRBJ2-7; D may correspond to TRBD1 or TRBD2 (6 bases each). V lost 1 base, J lost 2 bases, and 12 bases lay in between. The germline CDR1 and CDR2 sequences are SGHAT and FQNNGV. The CDR3 runs 15 residues. CDR3 sequence (DNA): TGTGCCAGCAGCTTAGGGGGGGCACCTACCTACGAGCAGTACTTC. Protein sequence: CASSLGGAPTYEQYF.

V usage is TRBV7-2 and J usage is TRBJ1-2; the D gene is possibly TRBD1 (6 bases). V was cut by 3 bases and J by 6 bases, with 11 bases left in between. Germline loops: CDR1 SGHTA, CDR2 FQGNSA. The CDR3 covers 13 residues. CDR3 region: CASSLINRDGYTF. The CDR3 DNA follows: TGTGCCAGCAGCTTGATCAACAGGGATGGCTACACCTTC.

The sample holds a few counts of this clonotype. This chain connects TRBV4-1 to TRBJ1-5; D ambiguous. The CDR3 runs to 15 residues. Deletions cut 0 bases from V and 0 bases from J, with 6 bases between. Germline V gives CDR1 MGHRA, CDR2 YSYEKL. CDR3 in amino acids: CASSQEDISNQPQHF. CDR3 coding DNA: TGCGCCAGCAGCCAAGAGGATATTAGCAATCAGCCCCAGCATTTT.

V usage is TRBV5-6 and J usage is TRBJ2-7, with unresolved D. V lost 8 bases to trimming and J lost 2 bases, with 14 bases between them. CDR3 length: 13 residues. Germline V gene data show CDR1 as SGHDT and CDR2 as YYEEEE. The CDR3 sequence is CARGLGSTYEQYF. The DNA for the CDR3 is TGTGCCAGGGGCTTGGGGTCAACCTACGAGCAGTACTTC.

This clonotype was counted ten times or more. The rearrangement joins TRBV6-1 to TRBJ2-3, with 8 bases identical to TRBD1. V shed 8 bases and J 0 bases; nucleotides not matched to a gene: 4. The germline V gene encodes CDR1 MNHNS and CDR2 SASEGT. This CDR3 is 14 amino acids long. CDR3: CASGTGFSTDTQYF. For the CDR3, the DNA is TGTGCCAGCGGGACAGGATTTAGCACAGATACGCAGTATTTT.

The chain couples TRBV28 to TRBJ2-7; TRBD2 agrees at 11 bases. The CDR3 has 15 residues. With 3 bases clipped from V and 6 bases from J, the junction kept 7 bases outside the gene matches. Germline lookup yields CDR1 MDHEN and CDR2 SYDVKM. The CDR3 nucleotides are TGTGCCAGCAGTTTTCACCCCGGGACTAGCGGCGAGCAGTACTTC. It is translated as CASSFHPGTSGEQYF.

This clonotype was counted at least ten times. The genes are TRBV18 and TRBJ2-3, with a weak D call TRBD2 (5 bases). CDR1 is KGHSH and CDR2 is LQKENI in the germline V gene. The CDR3 length is 15 residues. With 3 bases removed from V and 5 bases from J, the gap between germline ends came to 15 bases. The CDR3 here is CASSPGKGIKDTQYF. The CDR3 DNA reads TGTGCCAGCTCACCCGGGAAAGGGATTAAAGATACGCAGTATTTT.

This clonotype was detected ten times or more. The chain joins TRBV18 to TRBJ2-3, with D unresolved. V was shortened by 3 bases and J by 0 bases, with 7 bases between the two germline ends. Germline lookup yields CDR1 KGHSH and CDR2 LQKENI. The CDR3 consists of 14 residues. DNA for the CDR3: TGTGCCAGCTCACCTGTCCTAAGCACAGATACGCAGTATTTT. Translating gives CASSPVLSTDTQYF. The full variable domain, completed using reference TRBV18 and TRBJ2-3, is NAGVMQNPRHLVRRRGQEARLRCSPMKGHSHVYWYRQLPEEGLKFMVYLQKENIIDESGMPKERFSAEFPKEGPSILRIQQVVRGDSAAYFCASSPVLSTDTQYFGPGTRLTVL.

This rearrangement joins TRBV28 to TRBJ2-7; possibly TRBD1 for D (6 bases). Germline V gene sequence: CDR1 MDHEN, CDR2 SYDVKM. Trimming removed 6 bases from V and 5 bases from J, with 14 bases in between. The CDR3 runs 13 residues. The CDR3 loop is CASSWDPGDEQYF. The CDR3 nucleotides read TGTGCCAGCAGCTGGGACCCAGGGGACGAGCAGTACTTC.

The chain employs TRBV10-3 and TRBJ1-1, with 8 positions matching TRBD1. The ends lost 8 bases at V and 0 bases at J; junction bases unmatched: 2. CDR3 length equals 13 residues. Germline CDR1 is ENHRY and CDR2 is SYGVKD. In nucleotides, the CDR3 is TGTGCCATCGGACAGGGATTGAACACTGAAGCTTTCTTT. It yields the protein CAIGQGLNTEAFF.

The chain recombines TRBV24-1 with TRBJ2-1, with 11 bases fitting TRBD2. Losses at the gene ends were 3 bases for V and 5 bases for J; bases not matched to a gene: 8. Germline loops: CDR1 KGHDR, CDR2 SFDVKD. This CDR3 spans 17 amino acids. The CDR3 loop reads CATSDPSSGRNHNEQFF. The CDR3 coding sequence is TGTGCCACCAGTGATCCCTCTAGCGGGAGGAACCACAATGAGCAGTTCTTC.

This CDR3 reads CASSQDIDRAKNTEAFF. The CDR3 nucleotides are TGCGCCAGCAGCCAAGATATAGATAGGGCTAAGAACACTGAAGCTTTCTTT. The chain combines TRBV4-3 with TRBJ1-1, with D uncertain. V was cut by 0 bases and J by 1 base, with 15 bases left in between. Germline-derived CDR1 and CDR2 are LGHNA and YSLEER. This CDR3 has 17 amino acids.

This clonotype was seen repeatedly, ten times or more. The V call is TRBV6-1, the J call TRBJ1-2; 7 nucleotides agree with TRBD1. The germline V gene has CDR1 MNHNS and CDR2 SASEGT. The V gene end was trimmed by 6 bases and the J gene end by 6 bases; junction bases not matched to a gene: 7. The CDR3 sequence is 13 residues long. CDR3: CASSPGGYHGYTF. In DNA, the CDR3 is TGTGCCAGCAGCCCAGGGGGGTATCATGGCTACACCTTC.

Details on this clonotype: This may come from a read error, since a much larger clone is one base off. This sequence joins TRBV29-1 and TRBJ2-7, with D tentatively TRBD1 (6 bases). Germline V gives CDR1 SQVTM, CDR2 ANQGSEA. The CDR3 is 12 amino acids. V lost 6 bases and J lost 6, with 15 bases in between. The CDR3 reads CSVVQGTCEQYF. The CDR3 nucleotides are TGCAGCGTCGTACAGGGAACCTGCGAGCAGTACTTC.

The V and J genes are TRBV7-6 and TRBJ2-2; weak D call: TRBD1 (6 bases). Germline V gene sequence: CDR1 SGHVS, CDR2 FNYEAQ. Trimming left V 4 bases short and J 5 bases short, with 17 bases between. CDR3 length: 16 residues. The CDR3, as DNA: TGTGCCAGCAGCTCTAAGACCGGGACAATGACCGGGGAGCTGTTTTTT. Amino acids: CASSSKTGTMTGELFF.

This clonotype came up a few times. The chain has TRBV6-1 and TRBJ1-2, with D hard to call. Trimming removed 5 bases from V and 3 bases from J, with 10 bases in between. Germline CDR1 MNHNS, CDR2 SASEGT. The CDR3 is 13 residues long. Here the CDR3 reads CASSRHNDYGYTF. The CDR3 DNA reads TGTGCCAGCAGTCGACATAACGACTATGGCTACACCTTC.

There are many counts of this clonotype. The V gene is TRBV29-1, the J gene TRBJ1-2; 9 bases align to TRBD1. The CDR3 sequence is 13 residues long. The junction had 5 bases not matched to a gene; V was cut back by 4 bases and J by 5 bases. Germline assignment: CDR1 SQVTM and CDR2 ANQGSEA. CDR3 residues: CSVAGTGSYGYTF. The CDR3 DNA is TGCAGCGTTGCAGGGACAGGGTCATATGGCTACACCTTC.

The CDR3: CASSPGIRGSSAPYEQYF. The CDR3 bases are TGTGCCAGCAGCCCCGGGATCCGCGGGAGTTCCGCCCCCTACGAGCAGTACTTC. V is TRBV28 and J is TRBJ2-7, with 7 bases fitting TRBD2. Per the germline V gene, CDR1 is MDHEN and CDR2 is SYDVKM. The J segment lost 2 bases and the V segment lost 6 bases, leaving 19 bases of the junction unmatched. CDR3 length: 18 amino acids.

This clonotype has a count of ten or more. V and J are TRBV11-2 and TRBJ2-7, with 7 bases that match TRBD2. V shed 3 bases and J 3 bases; nucleotides not matched to a gene: 2. The CDR3 contains 13 residues. CDR1 and CDR2 from the germline V gene are SGHAT and FQNNGV. The chain's CDR3 is CASSFERGYEQYF. The DNA of the CDR3 is TGTGCCAGCAGCTTTGAGCGGGGCTACGAGCAGTACTTC.

This clonotype was seen repeatedly, ten times or more. V gene TRBV4-1 combines with J gene TRBJ2-7; D perhaps matches TRBD1 (5 bases). Trimming cost V 9 bases and J 3 bases, with 15 bases left between them. CDR1 MGHRA and CDR2 YSYEKL come from the germline V gene. This CDR3 comprises 13 residues. CDR3 residues: CASAARTGYEQYF. The CDR3 bases are TGCGCCAGTGCCGCGAGAACAGGCTACGAGCAGTACTTC.

This clonotype was counted at least ten times. V gene TRBV6-2 or TRBV6-3 combines with J gene TRBJ2-1; 8 bases map to TRBD2. The germline CDR1 and CDR2 sequences are MNHEY and SVGEGT. The V and J ends lost 7 bases and 4 bases, in that order; junction bases with no gene match: 12. The CDR3 is 16 residues long. The CDR3 spells CASTPGAGLVYNEQFF. For the CDR3, the DNA is TGTGCCAGCACCCCCGGGGCGGGACTAGTGTACAATGAGCAGTTCTTC.

The table lists this clonotype with many counts. The chain recombines TRBV9 with TRBJ2-1; TRBD2 matches at 11 bases. Trimming removed 3 bases from V and 4 bases from J; junction bases left unmatched: 6. CDR3 length equals 16 residues. Germline V gene lookup returns CDR1 SGDLS and CDR2 YYNGEE. CDR3 in DNA: TGTGCCAGCAGCGCGACCGGGACTAGCGGATACAATGAGCAGTTCTTC. Translation: CASSATGTSGYNEQFF.

This clonotype showed up many times. V gene TRBV9 combines with J gene TRBJ1-1; the D gene is possibly TRBD1 (5 bases). The V end was cut by 0 bases, the J end by 4 bases, with 10 bases between. This CDR3 comprises 14 residues. The germline gives CDR1 SGDLS, CDR2 YYNGEE. CDR3: CASSVGGDSTEAFF. CDR3 sequence (DNA): TGTGCCAGCAGCGTAGGGGGGGATAGCACTGAAGCTTTCTTT.

This clonotype was counted at least ten times. V and J are TRBV29-1 and TRBJ2-1; 9 nucleotides match TRBD2. Germline assignment: CDR1 SQVTM and CDR2 ANQGSEA. The CDR3 has 11 residues. V lost 6 bases, J lost 15 bases, and 9 bases stayed unmatched. The DNA for the CDR3 is TGCAGCGTCGTTAGCGGGAGTGTTCTGTTCTTC. It is translated as CSVVSGSVLFF.

This clonotype was counted ten times or more. V gene TRBV14 combines with J gene TRBJ2-2; D is unresolved. The CDR3 is 17 amino acids. Germline V gene sequence: CDR1 SGHDN, CDR2 FVKESK. V was shortened by 4 bases and J by 0 bases, with 15 bases between the two germline ends. CDR3: CASSLRHPSTNTGELFF. CDR3 in DNA: TGTGCCAGCAGCCTCCGACACCCAAGCACGAACACCGGGGAGCTGTTTTTT.

This clonotype was counted many times. This chain uses TRBV9 with TRBJ2-7, with D possibly matching TRBD2 (6 bases). The V and J ends lost 4 bases and 2 bases respectively, with 16 bases between them. CDR3 length: 15 amino acids. Germline loops: CDR1 SGDLS, CDR2 YYNGEE. The CDR3 nucleotides read TGTGCCAGCAGCCCCCTGGAGGGGATCACCTACGAGCAGTACTTC. Protein: CASSPLEGITYEQYF.

This clonotype showed up many times. The chain couples TRBV2 to TRBJ2-3; D possibly matches TRBD1 or TRBD2 (5 bases each). Germline CDR1 is SNHLY and CDR2 is FYNNEI. The CDR3 loop spans 15 amino acids. Trimming cost V 1 base and J 2 bases, with 10 bases left between them. CDR3 protein: CASSEGGASTDTQYF. The CDR3 bases are TGTGCCAGCAGTGAAGGAGGGGCCTCCACAGATACGCAGTATTTT.

The rearrangement uses TRBV12-3 or TRBV12-4 and TRBJ2-2; perhaps TRBD2 as D (5 bases). There are 12 residues in the CDR3. Trimming took 6 bases from V and 4 from J, leaving 6 bases between them. The CDR3 DNA reads as TGTGCCAGCAGGCGGGTCACCGGGGAGCTGTTTTTT. Translated, it gives CASRRVTGELFF.

This clonotype appeared many times. The chain joins TRBV25-1 to TRBJ1-1; D gene uncertain. Germline V gene data show CDR1 as MGHDK and CDR2 as SYGVNS. Trimming pared 1 base from V and 5 bases from J, leaving 5 bases between. This CDR3 region has 12 residues. CDR3 in amino acids: CASSELETEAFF. The CDR3 DNA is TGTGCCAGCAGTGAATTAGAAACTGAAGCTTTCTTT.

This clonotype was counted at least ten times. The chain uses TRBV7-2 and TRBJ2-7, with D perhaps TRBD1 (6 bases). This CDR3 has 14 residues. The V gene lost 3 bases and the J gene lost 1 base, with 10 bases spanning the gap. Germline CDR1 and CDR2: SGHTA and FQGNSA. CDR3 nucleotides: TGTGCCAGCAGCTTTGGACAGAAATCCTACGAGCAGTACTTC. This translates into CASSFGQKSYEQYF.

This clonotype appeared many times. V gene TRBV12-3 or TRBV12-4 combines with J gene TRBJ2-1; D is ambiguous. The length of the CDR3 is 14 residues. The V end lost 1 base, the J end lost 7 bases, and 11 bases lay between the germline ends. The CDR3 DNA follows: TGTGCCAGCAGTTTAGGGGGTAGTATAAATGAGCAGTTCTTC. Translated: CASSLGGSINEQFF.